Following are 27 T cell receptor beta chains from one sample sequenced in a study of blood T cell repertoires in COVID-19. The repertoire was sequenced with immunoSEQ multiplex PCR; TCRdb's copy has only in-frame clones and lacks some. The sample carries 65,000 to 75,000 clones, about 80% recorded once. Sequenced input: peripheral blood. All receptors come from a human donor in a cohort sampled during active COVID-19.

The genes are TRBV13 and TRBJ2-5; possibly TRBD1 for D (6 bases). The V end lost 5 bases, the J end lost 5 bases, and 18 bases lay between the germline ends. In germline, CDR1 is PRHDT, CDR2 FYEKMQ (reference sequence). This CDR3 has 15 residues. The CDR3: CASSLRSQGGETQYF. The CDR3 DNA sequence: TGTGCCAGCAGCCTGCGATCACAGGGTGGTGAGACCCAGTACTTC.

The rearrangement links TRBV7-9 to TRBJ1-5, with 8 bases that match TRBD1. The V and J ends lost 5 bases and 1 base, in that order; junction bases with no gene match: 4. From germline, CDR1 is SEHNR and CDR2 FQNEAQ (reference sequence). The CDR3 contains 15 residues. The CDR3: CASSKTGDSNQPQHF. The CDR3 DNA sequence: TGTGCCAGCAGCAAGACAGGGGACAGCAATCAGCCCCAGCATTTT.

The CDR3 region has the DNA TGTGCCAGCAGTTTCGGGTACACAGATACGCAGTATTTT. Its translation: CASSFGYTDTQYF. The chain recombines TRBV6-5 with TRBJ2-3, with D unclear. The V gene's germline CDR1 is MNHEY and CDR2 SVGAGI. This CDR3 is built from 13 residues. The ends were cut back, 4 bases at V and 2 bases at J, with 7 bases in the middle.

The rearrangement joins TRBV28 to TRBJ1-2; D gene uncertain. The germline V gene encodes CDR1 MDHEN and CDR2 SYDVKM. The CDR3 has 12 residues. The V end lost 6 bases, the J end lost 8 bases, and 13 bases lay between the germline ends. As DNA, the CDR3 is TGTGCCAGCAGGTCAGCGGGAGACGGCTACACCTTC. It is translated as CASRSAGDGYTF.

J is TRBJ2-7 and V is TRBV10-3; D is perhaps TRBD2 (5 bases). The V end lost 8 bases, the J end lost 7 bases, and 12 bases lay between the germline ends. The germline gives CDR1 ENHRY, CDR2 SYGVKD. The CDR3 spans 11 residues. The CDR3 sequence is CAIGVTGEQYF. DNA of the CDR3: TGTGCCATCGGAGTAACGGGGGAGCAGTACTTC.

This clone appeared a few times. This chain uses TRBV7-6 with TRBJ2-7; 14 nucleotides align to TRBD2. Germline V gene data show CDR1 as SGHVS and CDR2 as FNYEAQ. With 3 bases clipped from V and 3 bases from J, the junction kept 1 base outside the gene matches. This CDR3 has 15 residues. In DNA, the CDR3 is TGTGCCAGCAGCTTCGGACTAGCGGGAGGCTACGAGCAGTACTTC. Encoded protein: CASSFGLAGGYEQYF.

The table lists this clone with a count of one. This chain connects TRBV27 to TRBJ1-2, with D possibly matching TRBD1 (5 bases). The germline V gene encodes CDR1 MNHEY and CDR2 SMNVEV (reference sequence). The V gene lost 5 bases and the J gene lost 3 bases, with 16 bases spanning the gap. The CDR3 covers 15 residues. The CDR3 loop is CASSPGSGRYYGYTF. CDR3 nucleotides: TGTGCCAGCAGTCCCGGGTCAGGGAGGTACTATGGCTACACCTTC.

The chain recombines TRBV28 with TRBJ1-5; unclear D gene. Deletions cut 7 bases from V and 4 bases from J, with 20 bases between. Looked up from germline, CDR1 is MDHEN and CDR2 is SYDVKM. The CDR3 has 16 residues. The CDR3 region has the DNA TGTGCCAGCAATCGGCTTTCTTGGCTGACAAATCAGCCCCAGCATTTT. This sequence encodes CASNRLSWLTNQPQHF. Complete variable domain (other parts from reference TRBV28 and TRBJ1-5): DVKVTQSSRYLVKRTGEKVFLECVQDMDHENMFWYRQDPGLGLRLIYFSYDVKMKEKGDIPEGYSVSREKKERFSLILESASTNQTSMYLCASNRLSWLTNQPQHFGDGTRLSIL.

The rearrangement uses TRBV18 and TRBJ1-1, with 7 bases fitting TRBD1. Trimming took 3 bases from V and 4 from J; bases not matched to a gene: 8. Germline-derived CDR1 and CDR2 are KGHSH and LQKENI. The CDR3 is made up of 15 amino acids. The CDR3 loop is CASSPSAGGRTEAFF. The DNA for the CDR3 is TGTGCCAGCTCACCGAGCGCAGGGGGGCGCACTGAAGCTTTCTTT.

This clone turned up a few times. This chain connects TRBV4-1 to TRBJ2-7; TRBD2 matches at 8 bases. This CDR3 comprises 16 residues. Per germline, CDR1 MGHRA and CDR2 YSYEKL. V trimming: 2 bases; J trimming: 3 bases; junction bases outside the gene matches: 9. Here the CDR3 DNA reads TGCGCCAGCAGCCAACCCGCCCTAGCGGGCGGCTACGAGCAGTACTTC. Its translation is CASSQPALAGGYEQYF.

In DNA, the CDR3 is TGCGCCAGCAGCCTTCCTCAAACAGGGGGCGGAGACGAGCAGTACTTC. As protein: CASSLPQTGGGDEQYF. This chain connects TRBV5-1 to TRBJ2-7, with 9 bases identical to TRBD1. The CDR3 loop spans 16 amino acids. Losses at the gene ends were 4 bases for V and 5 bases for J; bases not matched to a gene: 13. Germline loops: CDR1 SGHRS, CDR2 YFSETQ.

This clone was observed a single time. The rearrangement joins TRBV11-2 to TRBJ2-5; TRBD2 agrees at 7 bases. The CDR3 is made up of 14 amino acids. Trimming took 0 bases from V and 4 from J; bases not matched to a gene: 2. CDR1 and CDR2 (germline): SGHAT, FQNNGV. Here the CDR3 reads CASSLDRGGETQYF. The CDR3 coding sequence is TGTGCCAGCAGCTTAGATCGCGGGGGAGAGACCCAGTACTTC.

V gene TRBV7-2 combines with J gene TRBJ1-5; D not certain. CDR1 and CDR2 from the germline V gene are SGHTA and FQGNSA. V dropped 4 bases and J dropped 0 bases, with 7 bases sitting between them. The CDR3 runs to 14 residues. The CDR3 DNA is TGTGCCAGCAGCTCGGAGTATAGCAATCAGCCCCAGCATTTT. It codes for CASSSEYSNQPQHF.

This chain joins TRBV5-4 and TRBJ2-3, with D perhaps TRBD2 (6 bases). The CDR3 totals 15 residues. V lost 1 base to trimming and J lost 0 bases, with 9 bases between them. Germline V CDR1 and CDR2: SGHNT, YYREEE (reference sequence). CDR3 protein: CASSLRGTSTDTQYF. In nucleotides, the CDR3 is TGTGCCAGCAGCTTGCGGGGGACTAGCACAGATACGCAGTATTTT.

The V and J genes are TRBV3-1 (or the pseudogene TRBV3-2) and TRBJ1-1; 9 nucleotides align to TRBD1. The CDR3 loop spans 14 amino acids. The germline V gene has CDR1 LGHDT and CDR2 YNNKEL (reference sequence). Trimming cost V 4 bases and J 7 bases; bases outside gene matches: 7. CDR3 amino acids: CASSLQGAHFEAFF. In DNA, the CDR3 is TGTGCCAGCAGCCTACAGGGGGCGCATTTTGAAGCTTTCTTT.

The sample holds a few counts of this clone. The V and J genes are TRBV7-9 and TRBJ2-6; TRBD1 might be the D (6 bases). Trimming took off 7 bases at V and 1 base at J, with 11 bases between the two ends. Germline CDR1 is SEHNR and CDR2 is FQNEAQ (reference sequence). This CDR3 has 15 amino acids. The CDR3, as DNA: TGTGCCAGCAACAAGGACAGTTCTGGGGCCAACGTCCTGACTTTC. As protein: CASNKDSSGANVLTF.

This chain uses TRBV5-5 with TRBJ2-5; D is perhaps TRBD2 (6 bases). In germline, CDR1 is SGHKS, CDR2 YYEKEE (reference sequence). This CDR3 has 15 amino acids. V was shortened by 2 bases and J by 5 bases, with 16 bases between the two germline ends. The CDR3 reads CASSFGRQGGETQYF. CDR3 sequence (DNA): TGTGCCAGCAGCTTTGGGAGGCAGGGTGGCGAGACCCAGTACTTC. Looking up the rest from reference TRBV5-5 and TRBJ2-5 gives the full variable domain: DAGVTQSPTHLIKTRGQQVTLRCSPISGHKSVSWYQQVLGQGPQFIFQYYEKEERGRGNFPDRFSARQFPNYSSELNVNALLLGDSALYLCASSFGRQGGETQYFGPGTRLLVL.

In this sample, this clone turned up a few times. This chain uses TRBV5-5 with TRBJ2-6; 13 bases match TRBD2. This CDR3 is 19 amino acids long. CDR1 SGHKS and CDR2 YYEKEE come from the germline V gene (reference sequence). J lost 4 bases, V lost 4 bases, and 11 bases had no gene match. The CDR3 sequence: CASSPGLAGPSAGANVLTF. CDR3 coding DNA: TGTGCCAGCAGCCCGGGACTAGCGGGACCCTCAGCGGGGGCCAACGTCCTGACTTTC.

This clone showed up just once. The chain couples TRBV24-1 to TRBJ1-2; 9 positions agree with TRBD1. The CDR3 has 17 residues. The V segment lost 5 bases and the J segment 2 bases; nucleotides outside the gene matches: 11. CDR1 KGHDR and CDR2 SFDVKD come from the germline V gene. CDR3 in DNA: TGTGCCACCAGTGGTCCCTCACCGGGACAGGGCAACTATGGCTACACCTTC. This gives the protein CATSGPSPGQGNYGYTF.

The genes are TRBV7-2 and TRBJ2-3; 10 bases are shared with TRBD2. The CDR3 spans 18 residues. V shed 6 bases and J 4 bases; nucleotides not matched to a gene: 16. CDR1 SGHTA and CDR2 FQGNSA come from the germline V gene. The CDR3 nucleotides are TGTGCCAGCAGACCCTTCCCCGGACTAGCGGCGAACCCAGATACGCAGTATTTT. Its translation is CASRPFPGLAANPDTQYF.

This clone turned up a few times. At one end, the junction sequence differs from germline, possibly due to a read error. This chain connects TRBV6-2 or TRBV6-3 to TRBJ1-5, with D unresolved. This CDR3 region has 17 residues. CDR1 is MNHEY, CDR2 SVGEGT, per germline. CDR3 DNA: TGTGCCAGCAGTTACTCGTTGGGTCAGTATAGCGATCAGCCCCAGCATTTT. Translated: CASSYSLGQYSDQPQHF.

The CDR3 loop reads CASSPNRGGEKLFF. The CDR3, as DNA: TGTGCCAGCAGTCCCAACAGGGGTGGGGAAAAACTGTTTTTT. The J gene is TRBJ1-4, the V gene TRBV28, with TRBD1 identical over 7 bases. After removal of 5 bases from V and 8 bases from J, the junction contained 8 bases not matched to a gene. Germline lookup yields CDR1 MDHEN and CDR2 SYDVKM. The CDR3 runs 14 residues.

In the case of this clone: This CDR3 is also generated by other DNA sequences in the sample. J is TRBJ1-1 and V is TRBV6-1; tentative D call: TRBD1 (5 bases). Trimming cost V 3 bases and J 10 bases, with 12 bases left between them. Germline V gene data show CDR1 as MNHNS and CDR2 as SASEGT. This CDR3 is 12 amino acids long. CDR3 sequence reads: CASSEGRGAAFF. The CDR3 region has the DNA TGTGCCAGCAGTGAGGGAAGGGGTGCAGCTTTCTTT.

DNA for the CDR3: TGTGCCAGTAGTATCACTAGGGTTGCAGATACGCAGTATTTT. Protein: CASSITRVADTQYF. The rearrangement links TRBV19 to TRBJ2-3; D is possibly TRBD2 (5 bases). CDR3 length: 14 residues. Germline-derived CDR1 and CDR2 are LNHDA and SQIVND (reference sequence). V was shortened by 3 bases and J by 4 bases, with 11 bases between the two germline ends.

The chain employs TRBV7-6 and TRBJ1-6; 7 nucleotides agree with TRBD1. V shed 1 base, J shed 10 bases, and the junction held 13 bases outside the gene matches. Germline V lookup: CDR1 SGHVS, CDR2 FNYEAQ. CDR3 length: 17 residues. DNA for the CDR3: TGTGCCAGCAGCTTAGGCTCAGGGGGTCCGGACGGGTCACCCCTCCACTTT. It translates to CASSLGSGGPDGSPLHF.

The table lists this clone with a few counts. The CDR3: CASSQVRGSGLYYGYTF. The CDR3 region has the DNA TGTGCCAGCAGCCAAGTCCGAGGGAGCGGGCTCTACTATGGCTACACCTTC. The V gene is TRBV3-1 (or the pseudogene TRBV3-2), the J gene TRBJ1-2; D gene unclear. The V gene lost 1 base and the J gene lost 3 bases, with 18 bases spanning the gap. The CDR3 extends over 17 amino acids. Germline lookup yields CDR1 LGHDT and CDR2 YNNKEL (reference sequence).

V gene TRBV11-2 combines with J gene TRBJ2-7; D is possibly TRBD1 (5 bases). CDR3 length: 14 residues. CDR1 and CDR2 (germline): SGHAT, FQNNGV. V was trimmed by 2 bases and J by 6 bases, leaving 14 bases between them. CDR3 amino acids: CASSLRGKALEQYF. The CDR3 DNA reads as TGTGCCAGCAGCTTAAGGGGAAAGGCGCTCGAGCAGTACTTC.